This TCR beta chain was obtained from a study of early T cells in non-severe SARS-CoV-2 infection. Germline V gene data show CDR1 as SGHVS and CDR2 as FQNEAQ. Trimming took off 5 bases at V and 3 bases at J, with 14 bases between the two ends. The CDR3 has 15 residues. MiXCR, applied by TCRdb to the 5' RACE reads, yields one record per CDR3 protein. The data show roughly 25,000 distinct CDR3 sequences, approximately 4.1% seen once. This clonotype was seen at least ten times. This receptor was taken from an adult who was a healthcare worker with PCR-confirmed SARS-CoV-2 infection or an uninfected control (not recorded which). The sequenced sample was whole blood. The chain has TRBV7-8 and TRBJ1-3; a possible D gene is TRBD1 (5 bases). The CDR3 region is CASSPGRGGGNTIYF. CDR3 nucleotide sequence: TGTGCCAGCAGCCCCGGGAGGGGTGGTGGAAACACCATATATTTT.